This paragraph reports one T cell receptor (beta chain). The table lists this clonotype with many counts. There is no known antigen for this receptor. Base-call qualities are not available, and no considerably larger clone is one nucleotide away. V is clipped by 3 bases and J by 1 base, and the sequence between their germline boundaries is 16 bases long. CDR1 is given as SNHLY and CDR2 as FYNNEI, both from the germline V gene. Counted from cysteine to phenylalanine, this CDR3 has 17 amino acids. Of the read, only the CDR3 DNA is kept; its 51 bases are in frame from base 1. These data come from a study of breast tumors, draining lymph nodes, adjacent tissues listed by TCRdb under 2016. Background for the entire study: In breast cancer patients, the study compared the TCR beta repertoires of tumor, adjacent nontumor tissue and axillary lymph nodes. In human breast cancer, the study set out to assess how tumor, surrounding tissue and draining lymph node repertoires relate to one another and whether T cells might be exchanged between them.

Sequencing took place on an Illumina HiSeq 2000. Multiplex PCR amplification was used to build the TCR beta chain libraries. High-throughput sequencing was used to analyze the amplified TCR beta chain products. The public reads were reprocessed in TCRdb via fastp at Q25 and MiXCR, keeping in-frame beta chains. Rows matching on CDR3 protein sequence are summarized as one entry with the most common DNA and genes. The sample table lists around 150,000 distinct CDR3 sequences, 20% to 25% of them with a count of one. Of the sample, more than 2.5% is held by the ten largest clones. The axillary draining lymph nodes of breast cancer patients were the source of the lymph node samples. The research as a whole found: T-cell repertoire diversity in tumors was found to be lower than in lymph nodes but higher than in nontumor tissue, and preferential V and J gene usage was observed. Tumor and nontumor tissue repertoires were found to be significantly more similar in luminal-like than in basal-like breast cancer. The data were considered consistent with most tumor T cells being derived from the lymph node and subsequently expanding within tumor tissue. Rather than being directly demonstrated, the conclusion that tumor T cells originate in lymph nodes was presented as consistent with a hypothesis.

The TCR comes from a female donor with breast cancer. Some clones in this sample may be carry-over from other donors' samples. Input material: axillary lymph node tissue. The chain is encoded by TRBV2 joined to TRBJ1-5; the D gene is possibly TRBD1, with 5 bases matching. The CDR3: CASSDHRDGLSNQPQHF. The DNA sequence reads TGTGCCAGCAGTGACCACCGGGACGGTCTGAGCAATCAGCCCCAGCATTTT.